Only a few counts were recorded for the clone carrying this T cell receptor (beta chain). These data originate in a study of blood T cell repertoires in COVID-19. The overall study: From T cells, B-cell-depleted T cells, or PBMCs came the material, which was cDNA or gDNA.

The germline CDR1 and CDR2 sequences are SGHTA and FQGTGA. The length of the CDR3 is 20 residues. The V and J ends lost 2 bases and 0 bases respectively, with 22 bases between them. Libraries were prepared by immunoSEQ multiplex PCR; TCRdb keeps only in-frame clonotypes and omits some of them. The table lists 150,000 to 200,000 clones, around 80% of them singletons. Sequenced input: peripheral blood. The TCR originated in a woman aged 80 or older with acute or convalescent COVID-19. The rearrangement links TRBV7-3 to TRBJ2-2, with a tentative D call TRBD1 (6 bases). The CDR3 coding sequence is TGTGCCAGCAGCTTATTGTACGGAGAGACAGGTCCCACGAACACCGGGGAGCTGTTTTTT. As protein: CASSLLYGETGPTNTGELFF.